This entry lists 24 T cell receptor beta chains sequenced from one sample in a study of T cell changes during pregnancy in multiple sclerosis. Here immunoSEQ multiplex PCR was the method, and the copy in TCRdb shows in-frame clones only, minus some. The top ten clones hold 7.5% to 9% of a sample with about 46,000 clones, 91% of them seen once. This material consisted of CD8+ T cells from peripheral blood mononuclear cells, taken after pregnancy. Every receptor here comes from a female donor with multiple sclerosis, enrolled in a pregnancy study.

J is TRBJ1-5 and V is TRBV6-5; D gene unclear. CDR1 is MNHEY, CDR2 SVGAGI, per germline. The V end lost 6 bases, the J end lost 0 bases, and 6 bases lay between the germline ends. The CDR3 extends over 13 amino acids. The chain's CDR3 is CASRVSSNQPQHF. In nucleotides, the CDR3 is TGTGCCAGCAGGGTTAGTAGCAATCAGCCCCAGCATTTT.

V gene TRBV10-3 combines with J gene TRBJ2-7, with 8 positions matching TRBD1. The CDR3 covers 16 residues. V was pared by 2 bases and J by 5 bases, with 11 bases of the junction left unmatched. Per the germline V gene, CDR1 is ENHRY and CDR2 is SYGVKD. The CDR3 DNA reads as TGTGCCATCAGTGAGCGCGGACAGGGTAGTCCAAACGAGCAGTACTTC. As protein: CAISERGQGSPNEQYF.

The gene calls are TRBV19 and TRBJ1-1; D remains unclear. V was clipped by 3 bases and J by 0 bases, with 11 bases between them. The germline V gene encodes CDR1 LNHDA and CDR2 SQIVND (reference sequence). This CDR3 region has 15 residues. In DNA, the CDR3 is TGTGCCAGTAGTATTCTCCTGTTTATGAACACTGAAGCTTTCTTT. Protein sequence: CASSILLFMNTEAFF. Full variable domain (missing parts from reference TRBV19 and TRBJ1-1): DGGITQSPKYLFRKEGQNVTLSCEQNLNHDAMYWYRQDPGQGLRLIYYSQIVNDFQKGDIAEGYSVSREKKESFPLTVTSAQKNPTAFYLCASSILLFMNTEAFFGQGTRLTVV.

The chain carries TRBV19 and TRBJ2-7, with 9 bases identical to TRBD1. CDR1 is LNHDA and CDR2 is SQIVND in the germline V gene (reference sequence). V dropped 6 bases and J dropped 2; count of bases not matched to a gene: 8. The CDR3 runs 15 residues. CDR3 DNA: TGTGCCAGTAGCTTAGGGGACAGGGAAGCCTACGAGCAGTACTTC. Translated, it gives CASSLGDREAYEQYF. Filled out from reference TRBV19 and TRBJ2-7, the complete variable domain reads DGGITQSPKYLFRKEGQNVTLSCEQNLNHDAMYWYRQDPGQGLRLIYYSQIVNDFQKGDIAEGYSVSREKKESFPLTVTSAQKNPTAFYLCASSLGDREAYEQYFGPGTRLTVT.

This clone was seen a single time. The chain combines TRBV30 with TRBJ2-1; D perhaps matches TRBD2 (6 bases). Germline loops: CDR1 GTSNPN, CDR2 SVGIG (reference sequence). V was pared by 6 bases and J by 7 bases, with 25 bases between. The CDR3 length is 16 residues. This CDR3 reads CACITAGHHSGNEQFF. The DNA of the CDR3 is TGTGCCTGTATAACCGCGGGGCACCACTCGGGGAATGAGCAGTTCTTC.

On this clone: Relative to the germline gene, one junction end is altered; a read error may explain this. The chain couples TRBV4-1 to TRBJ2-7; maybe TRBD2 (5 bases). The CDR3 consists of 14 residues. Germline-derived CDR1 and CDR2 are MGHRA and YSYEKL. CDR3 residues: CASTQGSGFYEQYF. CDR3 bases: TGCGCCAGCACCCAAGGGTCGGGGTTCTACGAGCAGTACTTC.

The V call is TRBV11-2, the J call TRBJ2-5, with TRBD2 matching over 8 bases. Unmatched junction bases numbered 0, after V lost 3 bases and J lost 3 bases. From germline, CDR1 is SGHAT and CDR2 FQNNGV. The CDR3 is 13 residues long. Written as DNA, the CDR3 is TGTGCCAGCAGCTTCGGGGGGGAAGAGACCCAGTACTTC. It translates to CASSFGGEETQYF.

As for this clone: Other DNA sequences in this specimen translate into the identical CDR3. J is TRBJ2-7 and V is TRBV7-9; no definite D call. Germline CDR1 is SEHNR and CDR2 is FQNEAQ (reference sequence). V lost 1 base and J 4 bases, leaving 5 bases between the germline ends. The CDR3 totals 12 residues. The CDR3 spells CASSLGAYEQYF. The CDR3 nucleotides read TGTGCCAGCAGCTTAGGAGCTTACGAGCAGTACTTC.

This clone was detected once. The rearrangement uses TRBV6-1 and TRBJ1-1; D might be TRBD1 (5 bases). CDR3 length equals 13 residues. Germline values: CDR1 MNHNS, CDR2 SASEGT. Trimming took 10 bases from V and 1 from J, leaving 13 bases between them. The CDR3, as DNA: TGTGCCACCGACCGGGGGAAGAACACTGAAGCTTTCTTT. Translation: CATDRGKNTEAFF.

This sequence joins TRBV5-6 and TRBJ1-1; D remains ambiguous. V was shortened by 2 bases and J by 7 bases, with 15 bases between the two germline ends. The CDR3 contains 14 residues. Germline CDR1 and CDR2: SGHDT and YYEEEE. Here the CDR3 reads CASSFEGTADEAFF. CDR3 DNA sequence: TGTGCCAGCAGCTTCGAAGGAACTGCGGATGAAGCTTTCTTT. The variable domain in full, with the rest retrieved from reference TRBV5-6 and TRBJ1-1, is DAGVTQSPTHLIKTRGQQVTLRCSPKSGHDTVSWYQQALGQGPQFIFQYYEEEERQRGNFPDRFSGHQFPNYSSELNVNALLLGDSALYLCASSFEGTADEAFFGQGTRLTVV.

CDR3 in amino acids: CASSITGTGTEAFF. DNA of the CDR3: TGTGCCAGTAGTATCACAGGGACGGGCACTGAAGCTTTCTTT. This chain joins TRBV19 and TRBJ1-1; a possible D gene is TRBD1 (6 bases). Trimming took off 3 bases at V and 4 bases at J, with 12 bases between the two ends. The CDR3 spans 14 residues. The V gene's germline CDR1 is LNHDA and CDR2 SQIVND (reference sequence).

This sequence joins TRBV5-6 and TRBJ2-5; 11 bases fit TRBD1. The CDR3 runs 17 residues. The trim removed 0 bases at V and 3 bases at J, leaving 7 bases unmatched. Per germline, CDR1 SGHDT and CDR2 YYEEEE. In DNA, the CDR3 is TGTGCCAGCAGCTTGGGCGGGACAGGGGGATCCAAAGAGACCCAGTACTTC. Translating it yields CASSLGGTGGSKETQYF.

This chain joins TRBV27 and TRBJ2-1; 9 nucleotides align to TRBD2. Per the germline V gene, CDR1 is MNHEY and CDR2 is SMNVEV (reference sequence). Trimming at V came to 0 bases and at J to 7 bases, leaving 7 bases not matched to a gene. CDR3 length: 16 residues. The CDR3 reads CASSLSWYSGRNEQFF. The CDR3 bases are TGTGCCAGCAGTTTATCGTGGTATAGCGGGAGAAATGAGCAGTTCTTC.

This clone was picked up one time. V usage is TRBV7-8 and J usage is TRBJ1-5, with TRBD1 as a possible D gene (5 bases). The CDR3 contains 13 residues. Germline CDR1 SGHVS, CDR2 FQNEAQ. Trimming pared 5 bases from V and 9 bases from J, leaving 14 bases between. The CDR3 reads CASSPGGVRPQHF. The CDR3 DNA is TGTGCCAGCAGCCCGGGGGGGGTTCGGCCCCAGCATTTT.

This clone occurred once. The chain combines TRBV9 with TRBJ2-3; D is unclear. The germline CDR1 and CDR2 sequences are SGDLS and YYNGEE. CDR3 length: 12 amino acids. Trimming took off 3 bases at V and 2 bases at J, with 4 bases between the two ends. Written as DNA, the CDR3 is TGTGCCAGCAGCGCCTACACAGATACGCAGTATTTT. Protein sequence: CASSAYTDTQYF.

The chain is built from TRBV29-1 and TRBJ2-1; 7 nucleotides match TRBD2. V dropped 7 bases and J dropped 8; count of bases not matched to a gene: 14. The germline V gene encodes CDR1 SQVTM and CDR2 ANQGSEA. The CDR3 consists of 14 residues. The CDR3 protein is CSAGGGRPFDEQFF. The DNA for the CDR3 is TGCAGCGCCGGAGGCGGGAGACCTTTCGATGAGCAGTTCTTC.

This sequence joins TRBV5-1 and TRBJ2-7, with a tentative D call TRBD1 (6 bases). The CDR3 is 13 amino acids. The V end was cut by 5 bases, the J end by 5 bases, with 14 bases between. CDR1 is SGHRS, CDR2 YFSETQ, per germline. CDR3 residues: CASRLTGFDEQYF. The CDR3, as DNA: TGCGCCAGCAGGCTCACAGGGTTCGACGAGCAGTACTTC.

A single count supports this clone. The chain links TRBV2 to TRBJ1-1; D perhaps matches TRBD1 (5 bases). From germline, CDR1 is SNHLY and CDR2 FYNNEI. This CDR3 is built from 14 residues. Trimming took off 8 bases at V and 6 bases at J, with 19 bases between the two ends. Here the CDR3 reads CASLFSGTLPEAFF. CDR3 bases: TGTGCCAGCCTTTTCTCCGGGACTCTCCCTGAAGCTTTCTTT. Looking up the rest from reference TRBV2 and TRBJ1-1 gives the full variable domain: EPEVTQTPSHQVTQMGQEVILRCVPISNHLYFYWYRQILGQKVEFLVSFYNNEISEKSEIFDDQFSVERPDGSNFTLKIRSTKLEDSAMYFCASLFSGTLPEAFFGQGTRLTVV.

The chain carries TRBV7-9 and TRBJ1-1; D is possibly TRBD1 (5 bases). Germline CDR1 and CDR2: SEHNR and FQNEAQ (reference sequence). This CDR3 spans 13 amino acids. Between the trimmed V and J ends, which lost 6 bases and 5 bases, there was a span of 13 bases. The CDR3 DNA reads TGTGCCAGCAGTTCGGGGGGGAGGACTGAAGCTTTCTTT. Its translation is CASSSGGRTEAFF.

The rearrangement links TRBV27 to TRBJ1-5; perhaps TRBD1 as D (6 bases). Germline CDR1 MNHEY, CDR2 SMNVEV (reference sequence). The V end lost 5 bases, the J end lost 0 bases, and 11 bases lay between the germline ends. The CDR3 totals 15 residues. The CDR3 nucleotides read TGTGCCAGCAGTGCCGGGACATATAGCAATCAGCCCCAGCATTTT. Its translation: CASSAGTYSNQPQHF.

This clone came up a few times. The chain employs TRBV10-3 and TRBJ1-2; weak D call: TRBD1 (6 bases). Germline CDR1 reads ENHRY; CDR2 reads SYGVKD. V was clipped by 6 bases and J by 7 bases, with 12 bases between them. The CDR3 length is 12 residues. CDR3 in amino acids: CAISNTGTGYTF. Written as DNA, the CDR3 is TGTGCCATCAGCAATACAGGGACTGGCTACACCTTC.

This clone was counted a few times. The chain recombines TRBV5-1 with TRBJ2-3, with TRBD2 identical over 9 bases. Trimming cost V 0 bases and J 4 bases; bases outside gene matches: 9. The CDR3 is 17 amino acids. From germline, CDR1 is SGHRS and CDR2 YFSETQ. The chain's CDR3 is CASSLGRREGRPDTQYF. Written as DNA, the CDR3 is TGCGCCAGCAGCTTGGGTCGGCGGGAGGGCCGGCCAGATACGCAGTATTTT.

V usage is TRBV19 and J usage is TRBJ1-1, with 7 bases identical to TRBD1. The V and J ends lost 7 bases and 5 bases, in that order; junction bases with no gene match: 7. The CDR3 length is 13 residues. Germline values: CDR1 LNHDA, CDR2 SQIVND (reference sequence). The CDR3 spells CASKTGPWTEAFF. CDR3 bases: TGTGCCAGTAAGACAGGGCCATGGACTGAAGCTTTCTTT.

The gene calls are TRBV6-5 and TRBJ2-3, with 9 nucleotides matching TRBD1. The germline V gene has CDR1 MNHEY and CDR2 SVGAGI. Losses at the gene ends were 5 bases for V and 5 bases for J; bases not matched to a gene: 8. This CDR3 region has 15 residues. The CDR3 sequence: CASSPPGTGLDTQYF. For the CDR3, the DNA is TGTGCCAGCAGTCCCCCCGGGACAGGGTTAGATACGCAGTATTTT.